Listed here is a single T cell receptor beta chain. Deletions cut 3 bases from V and 6 bases from J, with 23 bases between. The CDR3 extends over 17 amino acids. The entry originates in a study of T-cell reconstitution after alpha-beta-depleted transplantation in children. Preparation of the TCRbeta library used unique molecular identifiers. TCRdb re-called the PCR reads through MiXCR, storing one row per CDR3 protein. The data hold 530,000 or so distinct CDR3 sequences, with 27% observed a single time. The chain is built from TRBV12-3 or TRBV12-4 and TRBJ1-2; perhaps TRBD1 as D (5 bases). Material: PBMCs, obtained before TCRalphabeta/CD19-depleted stem cell transplant. The TCR sequence derives from a boy less than two years old with Wiskott-Aldrich syndrome, due to receive a stem cell transplant. The CDR3: CASSFMVISRDRDGYTF. The CDR3 nucleotides read TGTGCCAGCAGTTTTATGGTAATATCTCGGGACCGGGATGGCTACACCTTC.